What follows is one T cell receptor beta chain and its context. The antigen remains unidentified. The source of the sample is a study of T cells in Graves' hyperthyroidism and ophthalmopathy. Turning to the study itself: Blood was drawn when the patient was first diagnosed and still untreated. Study-level results: Blood held most thyroid clonotypes expanded above 0.001 frequency. Ophthalmopathy, as predicted by the model, came a median roughly 6.8 months after the prediction.

Researchers took RNA transcripts and amplified the TCR beta CDR3 regions from them. TCR CDR3 underwent first-round RT-PCR with the HTBI primer set. TCRdb processed the multiplex PCR reads anew with MiXCR; each CDR3 protein has one entry. The table includes 540,000 or so distinct CDR3 sequences, more than 15% detected once. Criteria for exclusion of patients were uncontrolled infection, other autoimmune disease, pregnancy or lactation. The V segment lost 6 bases and the J segment 4 bases; nucleotides outside the gene matches: 4. The CDR3 is made up of 14 amino acids. The germline V gene has CDR1 SNHLY and CDR2 FYNNEI.

V is TRBV2 and J is TRBJ2-2, with 8 bases aligning to TRBD1. The sample comprised blood. This TCR was sampled from a woman aged 30 to 39 with Graves' hyperthyroidism. The CDR3 sequence is CASRGQGFTGELFF. CDR3 DNA: TGTGCCAGCAGAGGACAGGGTTTCACCGGGGAGCTGTTTTTT.